This TCR beta chain appears in the sequencing data of a study of T-cell memory formation after mild COVID-19. Findings and limits, study-wide: Contracting CD8+ clones were enriched in EMRA, CD4+ mainly in CM and EM.

Germline V gene lookup returns CDR1 SEHNR and CDR2 FQNEAQ (reference sequence). Trimming stripped 3 bases from V and 3 bases from J, with 7 bases between. The CDR3 spans 13 residues. As to this clonotype: Its antigen is not known.

Employing constant-segment primers, 5'RACE generated TCR alpha and TCR beta cDNA libraries bearing sample barcodes and UMIs. TCRdb re-derived calls from the 5' RACE reads in MiXCR, one entry per CDR3 protein. In the table there are around 450,000 distinct CDR3 sequences, more than 20% of which are singletons. The sequence derives from an adult woman who had mild COVID-19 (a few samples of this study predate the infection). Cell type and time point are not known. The chain uses TRBV7-9 and TRBJ2-3; D remains unclear. The sequencing sample was made of PBMCs or a T cell subset sorted from them (not recorded which). The CDR3 reads CASSFSGTDTQYF. CDR3 nucleotide sequence: TGTGCCAGCAGCTTTAGTGGTACAGATACGCAGTATTTT.